This TCR beta chain stems from a study of blood T cell repertoires in COVID-19. The authors' processing: Amplified reference gene primers provided the basis for estimating nucleated cell counts. Some clones are missing from TCRdb's copy, which holds only in-frame ones; the method was immunoSEQ multiplex PCR. That table furnishes V, J and clone size, whereas the DNA furnished D and trimming. The sample includes around 200,000 clones, roughly 76% seen only once; the top ten take 4% to 5.5%. This CDR3 is 16 amino acids long. V lost 6 bases and J 0 bases, leaving 12 bases between the germline ends. Looked up from germline, CDR1 is LNHDA and CDR2 is SQIVND (reference sequence).

The TCR originated in a human donor in a cohort sampled during active COVID-19. This rearrangement joins TRBV19 to TRBJ1-6; D gene uncertain. Sequenced: peripheral blood. DNA of the CDR3: TGTGCCAGTAGATCGGGTGCTCTCTCCTATAATTCACCCCTCCACTTT. Encoded protein: CASRSGALSYNSPLHF.